This is a list of T cell receptor beta chains from one sample in a study of cytomegalovirus exposure and HLA in healthy donors. The method was immunoSEQ multiplex PCR; TCRdb's version includes in-frame clones alone and lacks a portion of them. The sample yields about 200,000 clones, roughly 80% seen once. Material: PBMCs. The origin of the receptors is a woman under 30 in good health and CMV-seronegative. CDR3s include the opening cysteine and the closing phenylalanine or tryptophan. The D gene is left open where the match is weak. Rows give clone size only sometimes, using once, few, many, or a class for an expanded clone.

>TRBV5-5|TRBJ1-4|.|.
CASSPGLELFF
TGTGCCAGCAGCCCAGGGCTAGAACTGTTTTTT
>TRBV21-1|TRBJ1-5|.|.
CATWGGQPQHF
TGTGCCACTTGGGGAGGGCAGCCCCAGCATTTT
>TRBV5-1|TRBJ2-3|.|.
CASSLESRETPQYF
TGCGCCAGCAGCTTGGAAAGTCGCGAAACCCCGCAGTATTTT
>TRBV4-1|TRBJ1-2|few|.
CASSLPKGQTVEGYTF
TGCGCCAGCAGCCTTCCCAAAGGACAGACAGTTGAAGGCTACACCTTC
>TRBV18|TRBJ2-3|.|.
CASSPGQGETDTQYF
TGTGCCAGCTCACCAGGTCAGGGCGAGACAGATACGCAGTATTTT
>TRBV19|TRBJ2-1|.|TRBD2
CASSILLADYNEQFF
TGTGCCAGTAGTATTTTACTAGCGGACTACAATGAGCAGTTCTTC
>TRBV25-1|TRBJ2-5|once|TRBD2
CASSDAREGETQYF
TGTGCCAGCAGTGATGCCAGGGAGGGAGAGACCCAGTACTTC
>TRBV4-3|TRBJ2-3|.|.
CASSQDWAGLDTDTQYF
TGCGCCAGCAGCCAAGATTGGGCGGGACTCGACACAGATACGCAGTATTTT
>TRBV28|TRBJ2-7|few|TRBD2
CASSLTGGTYEQYF
TGTGCCAGCAGTTTAACGGGAGGCACCTACGAGCAGTACTTC
>TRBV27|TRBJ2-7|.|TRBD1
CASSWGQGPTYEQYF
TGTGCCAGCAGTTGGGGACAGGGGCCAACCTACGAGCAGTACTTC
>TRBV29-1|TRBJ1-2|.|.
CSVEIASYGYTF
TGCAGCGTTGAAATAGCATCCTATGGCTACACCTTC
>TRBV19|TRBJ1-1|.|.
CASRGGGTEAFF
TGTGCCAGTCGAGGGGGTGGCACTGAAGCTTTCTTT
>TRBV30|TRBJ2-5|.|.
CAWSVGQGYETQYF
TGTGCCTGGAGTGTTGGGCAGGGATACGAGACCCAGTACTTC
>TRBV7-9|TRBJ1-6|.|.
CASSRTDYNSPLHF
TGTGCCAGCAGCCGGACAGACTATAATTCACCCCTCCACTTT